Following are 17 T cell receptor beta chains from one sample sequenced in a study of cytomegalovirus exposure and HLA in healthy donors. The PCR ran on 60 Vbeta and 13 Jbeta primers. Method: immunoSEQ multiplex PCR; TCRdb's copy keeps in-frame clones and lacks some. The data contain 40,000 to 60,000 clones, about three quarters of them seen just once; the ten biggest clones take up roughly 9.2%. The material sequenced was PBMCs. The receptor source for this set is a woman between 45 and 65 years old in good health and CMV-seronegative.

The chain uses TRBV19 and TRBJ2-1; TRBD2 matches at 9 bases. J lost 7 bases, V lost 8 bases, and 18 bases had no gene match. CDR1 is LNHDA, CDR2 SQIVND, per germline (reference sequence). The CDR3 runs 17 residues. CDR3 nucleotide sequence: TGTGCCAGTGAAGGTGAGACCCCCGGGACTAGCTATAATGAGCAGTTCTTC. This gives the protein CASEGETPGTSYNEQFF.

V usage is TRBV4-2 and J usage is TRBJ1-2; the match to TRBD1 covers 11 bases. Germline CDR1 LGHNA, CDR2 YNFKEQ. Trimming took 3 bases from V and 4 from J; bases not matched to a gene: 7. This CDR3 comprises 16 residues. CDR3 sequence: CASSQAGQGASYGYTF. The CDR3 nucleotides read TGTGCCAGCAGCCAGGCTGGACAGGGGGCCTCCTATGGCTACACCTTC.

This sequence joins TRBV4-1 and TRBJ1-5, with a tentative D call TRBD1 (5 bases). Trimming removed 1 base at V and 2 bases at J, with 15 bases between. CDR3 length equals 17 residues. Germline V gene data show CDR1 as MGHRA and CDR2 as YSYEKL. CDR3 sequence: CASSQGWGDRGNQPQHF. CDR3 nucleotides: TGCGCCAGCAGCCAAGGTTGGGGGGATAGGGGCAATCAGCCCCAGCATTTT.

The chain links TRBV28 to TRBJ1-1, with 7 bases lining up with TRBD1. Germline V gene sequence: CDR1 MDHEN, CDR2 SYDVKM. V shed 5 bases, J shed 4 bases, and the junction held 7 bases outside the gene matches. The CDR3 extends over 14 amino acids. In DNA, the CDR3 is TGTGCCAGCAGTCTATCGACAGGGATCACTGAAGCTTTCTTT. It encodes CASSLSTGITEAFF. Full variable domain (rest looked up from reference TRBV28 and TRBJ1-1): DVKVTQSSRYLVKRTGEKVFLECVQDMDHENMFWYRQDPGLGLRLIYFSYDVKMKEKGDIPEGYSVSREKKERFSLILESASTNQTSMYLCASSLSTGITEAFFGQGTRLTVV.

This chain uses TRBV6-1 with TRBJ1-1; 7 nucleotides line up with TRBD1. CDR1 is MNHNS, CDR2 SASEGT, per germline. The CDR3 consists of 18 residues. Trimming cost V 0 bases and J 1 base; bases outside gene matches: 11. Here the CDR3 reads CASSEALLQGQTNTEAFF. CDR3 bases: TGTGCCAGCAGTGAAGCGCTTTTACAGGGGCAAACGAACACTGAAGCTTTCTTT.

This chain connects TRBV11-2 to TRBJ2-3; 9 bases map to TRBD2. The CDR3 covers 17 residues. V lost 1 base and J lost 4; bases outside the gene matches: 9. Germline CDR1 reads SGHAT; CDR2 reads FQNNGV. The CDR3 nucleotides are TGTGCCAGCAGCTTAGTGGGAGGCGGGGGGGCATCAGATACGCAGTATTTT. Amino acids: CASSLVGGGGASDTQYF.

This clone was recorded a few times. The chain uses TRBV6-5 and TRBJ2-1, with TRBD2 matching over 7 bases. The length of the CDR3 is 15 residues. In germline, CDR1 is MNHEY, CDR2 SVGAGI. J was trimmed by 0 bases and V by 6 bases; bases with no gene match: 5. The CDR3 protein is CASRSSGTSYNEQFF. The CDR3 coding sequence is TGTGCCAGCAGGTCAAGCGGGACCTCCTACAATGAGCAGTTCTTC.

This rearrangement joins TRBV7-9 to TRBJ1-2; 9 bases match TRBD1. The CDR3 consists of 15 residues. After removal of 5 bases from V and 8 bases from J, the junction contained 12 bases not matched to a gene. CDR1 is SEHNR and CDR2 is FQNEAQ in the germline V gene (reference sequence). As DNA, the CDR3 is TGTGCCAGCAGCCAACCGGACAGGGGCGGAAGAGGCTACACCTTC. It codes for CASSQPDRGGRGYTF.

This clone was seen only a few times. The chain couples TRBV25-1 to TRBJ2-1; the D is unclear. The CDR3 loop spans 14 amino acids. Deletions cut 3 bases from V and 6 bases from J, with 12 bases between. Germline CDR1 reads MGHDK; CDR2 reads SYGVNS. The CDR3 DNA sequence: TGTGCCAGCAGTGAGGTGAGCGTCACCAATGAGCAGTTCTTC. This encodes CASSEVSVTNEQFF.

This clone occurred a few times. This rearrangement joins TRBV5-1 to TRBJ1-2; TRBD1 aligns across 8 bases. This CDR3 is built from 16 residues. The germline V gene has CDR1 SGHRS and CDR2 YFSETQ. The V and J ends lost 1 base and 8 bases, in that order; junction bases with no gene match: 13. CDR3: CASSLQPSQGAGGYTF. The CDR3 DNA sequence: TGCGCCAGCAGCTTGCAACCCTCTCAGGGGGCGGGAGGCTACACCTTC.

The chain joins TRBV28 to TRBJ2-5; D is perhaps TRBD2 (6 bases). The CDR3 runs 13 residues. The V and J ends lost 2 bases and 2 bases respectively, with 6 bases between them. CDR1 is MDHEN, CDR2 SYDVKM, per germline. CDR3 region: CASSLGGQETQYF. The CDR3 region has the DNA TGTGCCAGCAGTTTAGGGGGGCAAGAGACCCAGTACTTC.

The J gene is TRBJ1-1, the V gene TRBV4-1; 7 nucleotides match TRBD1. The CDR3 covers 17 residues. Looked up from germline, CDR1 is MGHRA and CDR2 is YSYEKL. The junction had 7 bases not matched to a gene; V was cut back by 0 bases and J by 0 bases. The CDR3 sequence is CASSQDVQGGMNTEAFF. The CDR3 DNA follows: TGCGCCAGCAGCCAAGATGTGCAGGGGGGTATGAACACTGAAGCTTTCTTT.

V and J are TRBV28 and TRBJ1-2, with 8 bases matching TRBD1. The CDR3 spans 14 residues. The V gene's germline CDR1 is MDHEN and CDR2 SYDVKM. Losses at the gene ends were 4 bases for V and 5 bases for J; bases not matched to a gene: 6. The CDR3 DNA sequence: TGTGCCAGCAGTTCGACAGGGGCATGGTATGGCTACACCTTC. It encodes CASSSTGAWYGYTF.

This chain links TRBV5-5 with TRBJ1-1, with 8 bases matching TRBD1. The CDR3 covers 15 residues. Germline CDR1 is SGHKS and CDR2 is YYEKEE (reference sequence). V lost 0 bases to trimming and J lost 7 bases; unmatched junction nucleotides: 8. The DNA for the CDR3 is TGTGCCAGCAGCTTGGAGACAGGGGTTCGGGGTGAAGCTTTCTTT. Encoded protein: CASSLETGVRGEAFF.

The chain has TRBV27 and TRBJ2-5; 7 bases match TRBD1. The germline V gene has CDR1 MNHEY and CDR2 SMNVEV (reference sequence). The ends lost 5 bases at V and 5 bases at J; junction bases unmatched: 5. The CDR3 has 13 residues. The CDR3 bases are TGTGCCAGCAGTCCAGGGGGATGGGAGACCCAGTACTTC. This encodes CASSPGGWETQYF.

CDR3 loop: CASSPTGGAVPGYTF. The CDR3 nucleotides are TGTGCCAGCAGTCCAACAGGGGGCGCGGTCCCCGGCTACACCTTC. The chain links TRBV6-5 to TRBJ1-2; 9 bases match TRBD1. From germline, CDR1 is MNHEY and CDR2 SVGAGI. This CDR3 has 15 residues. V lost 5 bases and J lost 8; bases outside the gene matches: 12.

The V call is TRBV5-1, the J call TRBJ1-5; D is unclear. CDR1 SGHRS and CDR2 YFSETQ come from the germline V gene. V was pared by 5 bases and J by 3 bases, with 12 bases between. This CDR3 has 14 amino acids. The CDR3 sequence is CASRPSGSNQPQHF. CDR3 bases: TGCGCCAGCAGACCCTCGGGATCCAATCAGCCCCAGCATTTT. Together with reference TRBV5-1 and TRBJ1-5, the CDR3 gives the full variable domain: KAGVTQTPRYLIKTRGQQVTLSCSPISGHRSVSWYQQTPGQGLQFLFEYFSETQRNKGNFPGRFSGRQFSNSRSEMNVSTLELGDSALYLCASRPSGSNQPQHFGDGTRLSIL.